The table lists the clone carrying this TCR beta chain with a few counts. Its specificity is unknown. Germline V CDR1 and CDR2: KGHDR, SFDVKD. The CDR3 runs 13 residues. The second PCR ran about 6 to 12 cycles with a sample-barcoded 5' primer and J-beta primers. TCRdb fed the 5' RACE reads into MiXCR, producing one record per CDR3 protein. The sample consists of over 1,500,000 distinct CDR3 sequences, 39% of them appearing once. The data derive from a study of blood T cells in healthy people across ages. Study results and limitations: CMV infection status of these donors was not known.

The rearrangement uses TRBV24-1 and TRBJ2-5; 7 nucleotides align to TRBD1. The end of the DNA is better explained by TRBJ2-7, so the J call may be wrong. This TCR was sampled from a human donor in good health. Sequencing input: blood. This CDR3 reads CATSDQDRDEQYF. CDR3 in DNA: TGTGCCACCAGTGACCAAGACAGGGACGAGCAGTACTTC.